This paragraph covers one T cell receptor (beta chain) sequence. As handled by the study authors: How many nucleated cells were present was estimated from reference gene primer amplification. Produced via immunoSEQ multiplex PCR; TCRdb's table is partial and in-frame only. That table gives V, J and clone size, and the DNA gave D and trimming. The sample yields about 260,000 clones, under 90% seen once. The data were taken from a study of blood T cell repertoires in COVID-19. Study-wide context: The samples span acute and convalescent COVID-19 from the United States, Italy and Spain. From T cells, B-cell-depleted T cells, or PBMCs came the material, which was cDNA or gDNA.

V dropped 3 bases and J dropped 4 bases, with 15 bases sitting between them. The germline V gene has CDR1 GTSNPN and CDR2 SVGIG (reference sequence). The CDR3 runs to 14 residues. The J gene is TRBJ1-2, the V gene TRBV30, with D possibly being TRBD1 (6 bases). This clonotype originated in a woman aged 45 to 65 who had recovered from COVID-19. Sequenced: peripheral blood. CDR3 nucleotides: TGTGCCTGGAGCCCCCAGGGGTTCACCTATGGCTACACCTTC. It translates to CAWSPQGFTYGYTF.